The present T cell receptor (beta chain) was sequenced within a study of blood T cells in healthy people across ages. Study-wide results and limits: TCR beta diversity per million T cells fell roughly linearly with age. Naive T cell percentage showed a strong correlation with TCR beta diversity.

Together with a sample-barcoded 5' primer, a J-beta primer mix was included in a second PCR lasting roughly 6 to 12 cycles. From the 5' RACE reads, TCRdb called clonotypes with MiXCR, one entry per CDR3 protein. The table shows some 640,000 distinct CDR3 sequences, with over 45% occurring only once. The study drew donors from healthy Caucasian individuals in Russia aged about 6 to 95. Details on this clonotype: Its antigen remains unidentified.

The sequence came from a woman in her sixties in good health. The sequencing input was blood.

This chain's CDR3 is CASSRSGGATNEKLFF. The CDR3 DNA reads TGCGCCAGCAGCCGCTCCGGCGGTGCAACTAATGAAAAACTGTTTTTT. V and J are TRBV4-1 and TRBJ1-4, with no clear D. The CDR3 length is 16 residues. Deletions cut 4 bases from V and 0 bases from J, with 12 bases between. CDR1 is MGHRA and CDR2 is YSYEKL in the germline V gene.